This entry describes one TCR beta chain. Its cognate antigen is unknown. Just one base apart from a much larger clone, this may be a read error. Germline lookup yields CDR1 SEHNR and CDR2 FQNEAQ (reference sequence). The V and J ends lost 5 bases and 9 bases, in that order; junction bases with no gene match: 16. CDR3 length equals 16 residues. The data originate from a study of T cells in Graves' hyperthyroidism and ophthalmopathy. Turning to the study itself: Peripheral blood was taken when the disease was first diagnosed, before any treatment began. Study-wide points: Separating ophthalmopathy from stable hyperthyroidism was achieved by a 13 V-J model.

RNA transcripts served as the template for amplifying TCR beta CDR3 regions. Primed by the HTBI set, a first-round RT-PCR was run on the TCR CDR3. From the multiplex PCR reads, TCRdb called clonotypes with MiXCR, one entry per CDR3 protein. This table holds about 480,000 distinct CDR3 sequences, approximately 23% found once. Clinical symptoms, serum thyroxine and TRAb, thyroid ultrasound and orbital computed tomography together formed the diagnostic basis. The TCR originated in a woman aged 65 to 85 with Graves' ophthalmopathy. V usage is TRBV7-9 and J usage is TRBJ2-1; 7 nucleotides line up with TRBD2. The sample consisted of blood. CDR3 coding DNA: TGTGCCAGCAGCACCCCAGTCGCGGGAGAGGAGGCTGAGCAGTTCTTC. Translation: CASSTPVAGEEAEQFF.